Sequencing of this T cell receptor beta chain was carried out in a study of blood T cells in healthy people across ages. Study-wide results and caveats: More naive CD4+ cells and higher diversity were found in long-lived than in aged donors.

About this clonotype: Its antigen remains unknown.

Germline lookup yields CDR1 SEHNR and CDR2 FQNEAQ (reference sequence). Trimming cost V 5 bases and J 0 bases, with 12 bases left between them. The CDR3 sequence is 15 residues long. A second 7 to 11 cycle PCR used barcoded and J-beta primers. TCRdb redid the calling of the 5' RACE reads with MiXCR, one entry per CDR3 protein. The sample has over 450,000 distinct CDR3 sequences, 24% seen once; the top ten hold 8.7%. Another study also made use of these data, one on T cells of mothers and their children.

This sequence joins TRBV7-9 and TRBJ2-3; TRBD2 might be the D (5 bases). The receptor was isolated from a boy aged 10-17 years in good health. The sample was blood. CDR3 DNA sequence: TGTGCCAGCAGCCGCGGGCCCCCTAGCACAGATACGCAGTATTTT. Protein sequence: CASSRGPPSTDTQYF. The full variable domain, its missing parts supplied by reference TRBV7-9 and TRBJ2-3, is DTGVSQNPRHKITKRGQNVTFRCDPISEHNRLYWYRQTLGQGPEFLTYFQNEAQLEKSRLLSDRFSAERPKGSFSTLEIQRTEQGDSAMYLCASSRGPPSTDTQYFGPGTRLTVL.